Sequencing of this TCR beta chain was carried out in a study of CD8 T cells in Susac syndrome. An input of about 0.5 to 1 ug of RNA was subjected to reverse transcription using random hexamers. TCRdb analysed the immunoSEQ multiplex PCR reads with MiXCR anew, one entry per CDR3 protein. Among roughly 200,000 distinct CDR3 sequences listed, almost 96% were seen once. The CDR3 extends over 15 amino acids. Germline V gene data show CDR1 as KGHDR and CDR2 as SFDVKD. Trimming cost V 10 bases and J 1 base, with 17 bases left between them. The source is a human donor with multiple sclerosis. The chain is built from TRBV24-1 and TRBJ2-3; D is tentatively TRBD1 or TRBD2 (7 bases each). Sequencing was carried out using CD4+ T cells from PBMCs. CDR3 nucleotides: TGTGCCACAGCCCGGGGGGACAGCCGCACAGATACGCAGTATTTT. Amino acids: CATARGDSRTDTQYF.